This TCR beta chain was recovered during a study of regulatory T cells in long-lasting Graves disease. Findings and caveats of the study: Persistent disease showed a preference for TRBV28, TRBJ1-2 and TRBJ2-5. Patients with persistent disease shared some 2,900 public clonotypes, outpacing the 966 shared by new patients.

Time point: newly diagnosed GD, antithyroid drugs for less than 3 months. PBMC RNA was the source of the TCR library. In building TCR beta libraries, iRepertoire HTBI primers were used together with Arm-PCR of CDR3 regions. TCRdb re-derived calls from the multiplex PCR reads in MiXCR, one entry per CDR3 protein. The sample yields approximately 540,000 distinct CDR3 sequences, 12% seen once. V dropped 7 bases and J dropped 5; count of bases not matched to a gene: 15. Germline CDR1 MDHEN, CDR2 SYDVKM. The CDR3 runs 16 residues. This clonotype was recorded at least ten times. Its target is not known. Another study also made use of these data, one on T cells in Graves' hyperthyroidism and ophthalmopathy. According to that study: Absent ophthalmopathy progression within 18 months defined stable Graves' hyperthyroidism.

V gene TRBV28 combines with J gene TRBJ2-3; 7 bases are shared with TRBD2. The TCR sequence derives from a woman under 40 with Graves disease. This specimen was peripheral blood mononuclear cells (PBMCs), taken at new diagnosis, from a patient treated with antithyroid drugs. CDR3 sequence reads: CASTSTWAGAGDTQYF. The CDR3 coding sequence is TGTGCCAGCACTTCGACATGGGCGGGAGCGGGAGATACGCAGTATTTT.